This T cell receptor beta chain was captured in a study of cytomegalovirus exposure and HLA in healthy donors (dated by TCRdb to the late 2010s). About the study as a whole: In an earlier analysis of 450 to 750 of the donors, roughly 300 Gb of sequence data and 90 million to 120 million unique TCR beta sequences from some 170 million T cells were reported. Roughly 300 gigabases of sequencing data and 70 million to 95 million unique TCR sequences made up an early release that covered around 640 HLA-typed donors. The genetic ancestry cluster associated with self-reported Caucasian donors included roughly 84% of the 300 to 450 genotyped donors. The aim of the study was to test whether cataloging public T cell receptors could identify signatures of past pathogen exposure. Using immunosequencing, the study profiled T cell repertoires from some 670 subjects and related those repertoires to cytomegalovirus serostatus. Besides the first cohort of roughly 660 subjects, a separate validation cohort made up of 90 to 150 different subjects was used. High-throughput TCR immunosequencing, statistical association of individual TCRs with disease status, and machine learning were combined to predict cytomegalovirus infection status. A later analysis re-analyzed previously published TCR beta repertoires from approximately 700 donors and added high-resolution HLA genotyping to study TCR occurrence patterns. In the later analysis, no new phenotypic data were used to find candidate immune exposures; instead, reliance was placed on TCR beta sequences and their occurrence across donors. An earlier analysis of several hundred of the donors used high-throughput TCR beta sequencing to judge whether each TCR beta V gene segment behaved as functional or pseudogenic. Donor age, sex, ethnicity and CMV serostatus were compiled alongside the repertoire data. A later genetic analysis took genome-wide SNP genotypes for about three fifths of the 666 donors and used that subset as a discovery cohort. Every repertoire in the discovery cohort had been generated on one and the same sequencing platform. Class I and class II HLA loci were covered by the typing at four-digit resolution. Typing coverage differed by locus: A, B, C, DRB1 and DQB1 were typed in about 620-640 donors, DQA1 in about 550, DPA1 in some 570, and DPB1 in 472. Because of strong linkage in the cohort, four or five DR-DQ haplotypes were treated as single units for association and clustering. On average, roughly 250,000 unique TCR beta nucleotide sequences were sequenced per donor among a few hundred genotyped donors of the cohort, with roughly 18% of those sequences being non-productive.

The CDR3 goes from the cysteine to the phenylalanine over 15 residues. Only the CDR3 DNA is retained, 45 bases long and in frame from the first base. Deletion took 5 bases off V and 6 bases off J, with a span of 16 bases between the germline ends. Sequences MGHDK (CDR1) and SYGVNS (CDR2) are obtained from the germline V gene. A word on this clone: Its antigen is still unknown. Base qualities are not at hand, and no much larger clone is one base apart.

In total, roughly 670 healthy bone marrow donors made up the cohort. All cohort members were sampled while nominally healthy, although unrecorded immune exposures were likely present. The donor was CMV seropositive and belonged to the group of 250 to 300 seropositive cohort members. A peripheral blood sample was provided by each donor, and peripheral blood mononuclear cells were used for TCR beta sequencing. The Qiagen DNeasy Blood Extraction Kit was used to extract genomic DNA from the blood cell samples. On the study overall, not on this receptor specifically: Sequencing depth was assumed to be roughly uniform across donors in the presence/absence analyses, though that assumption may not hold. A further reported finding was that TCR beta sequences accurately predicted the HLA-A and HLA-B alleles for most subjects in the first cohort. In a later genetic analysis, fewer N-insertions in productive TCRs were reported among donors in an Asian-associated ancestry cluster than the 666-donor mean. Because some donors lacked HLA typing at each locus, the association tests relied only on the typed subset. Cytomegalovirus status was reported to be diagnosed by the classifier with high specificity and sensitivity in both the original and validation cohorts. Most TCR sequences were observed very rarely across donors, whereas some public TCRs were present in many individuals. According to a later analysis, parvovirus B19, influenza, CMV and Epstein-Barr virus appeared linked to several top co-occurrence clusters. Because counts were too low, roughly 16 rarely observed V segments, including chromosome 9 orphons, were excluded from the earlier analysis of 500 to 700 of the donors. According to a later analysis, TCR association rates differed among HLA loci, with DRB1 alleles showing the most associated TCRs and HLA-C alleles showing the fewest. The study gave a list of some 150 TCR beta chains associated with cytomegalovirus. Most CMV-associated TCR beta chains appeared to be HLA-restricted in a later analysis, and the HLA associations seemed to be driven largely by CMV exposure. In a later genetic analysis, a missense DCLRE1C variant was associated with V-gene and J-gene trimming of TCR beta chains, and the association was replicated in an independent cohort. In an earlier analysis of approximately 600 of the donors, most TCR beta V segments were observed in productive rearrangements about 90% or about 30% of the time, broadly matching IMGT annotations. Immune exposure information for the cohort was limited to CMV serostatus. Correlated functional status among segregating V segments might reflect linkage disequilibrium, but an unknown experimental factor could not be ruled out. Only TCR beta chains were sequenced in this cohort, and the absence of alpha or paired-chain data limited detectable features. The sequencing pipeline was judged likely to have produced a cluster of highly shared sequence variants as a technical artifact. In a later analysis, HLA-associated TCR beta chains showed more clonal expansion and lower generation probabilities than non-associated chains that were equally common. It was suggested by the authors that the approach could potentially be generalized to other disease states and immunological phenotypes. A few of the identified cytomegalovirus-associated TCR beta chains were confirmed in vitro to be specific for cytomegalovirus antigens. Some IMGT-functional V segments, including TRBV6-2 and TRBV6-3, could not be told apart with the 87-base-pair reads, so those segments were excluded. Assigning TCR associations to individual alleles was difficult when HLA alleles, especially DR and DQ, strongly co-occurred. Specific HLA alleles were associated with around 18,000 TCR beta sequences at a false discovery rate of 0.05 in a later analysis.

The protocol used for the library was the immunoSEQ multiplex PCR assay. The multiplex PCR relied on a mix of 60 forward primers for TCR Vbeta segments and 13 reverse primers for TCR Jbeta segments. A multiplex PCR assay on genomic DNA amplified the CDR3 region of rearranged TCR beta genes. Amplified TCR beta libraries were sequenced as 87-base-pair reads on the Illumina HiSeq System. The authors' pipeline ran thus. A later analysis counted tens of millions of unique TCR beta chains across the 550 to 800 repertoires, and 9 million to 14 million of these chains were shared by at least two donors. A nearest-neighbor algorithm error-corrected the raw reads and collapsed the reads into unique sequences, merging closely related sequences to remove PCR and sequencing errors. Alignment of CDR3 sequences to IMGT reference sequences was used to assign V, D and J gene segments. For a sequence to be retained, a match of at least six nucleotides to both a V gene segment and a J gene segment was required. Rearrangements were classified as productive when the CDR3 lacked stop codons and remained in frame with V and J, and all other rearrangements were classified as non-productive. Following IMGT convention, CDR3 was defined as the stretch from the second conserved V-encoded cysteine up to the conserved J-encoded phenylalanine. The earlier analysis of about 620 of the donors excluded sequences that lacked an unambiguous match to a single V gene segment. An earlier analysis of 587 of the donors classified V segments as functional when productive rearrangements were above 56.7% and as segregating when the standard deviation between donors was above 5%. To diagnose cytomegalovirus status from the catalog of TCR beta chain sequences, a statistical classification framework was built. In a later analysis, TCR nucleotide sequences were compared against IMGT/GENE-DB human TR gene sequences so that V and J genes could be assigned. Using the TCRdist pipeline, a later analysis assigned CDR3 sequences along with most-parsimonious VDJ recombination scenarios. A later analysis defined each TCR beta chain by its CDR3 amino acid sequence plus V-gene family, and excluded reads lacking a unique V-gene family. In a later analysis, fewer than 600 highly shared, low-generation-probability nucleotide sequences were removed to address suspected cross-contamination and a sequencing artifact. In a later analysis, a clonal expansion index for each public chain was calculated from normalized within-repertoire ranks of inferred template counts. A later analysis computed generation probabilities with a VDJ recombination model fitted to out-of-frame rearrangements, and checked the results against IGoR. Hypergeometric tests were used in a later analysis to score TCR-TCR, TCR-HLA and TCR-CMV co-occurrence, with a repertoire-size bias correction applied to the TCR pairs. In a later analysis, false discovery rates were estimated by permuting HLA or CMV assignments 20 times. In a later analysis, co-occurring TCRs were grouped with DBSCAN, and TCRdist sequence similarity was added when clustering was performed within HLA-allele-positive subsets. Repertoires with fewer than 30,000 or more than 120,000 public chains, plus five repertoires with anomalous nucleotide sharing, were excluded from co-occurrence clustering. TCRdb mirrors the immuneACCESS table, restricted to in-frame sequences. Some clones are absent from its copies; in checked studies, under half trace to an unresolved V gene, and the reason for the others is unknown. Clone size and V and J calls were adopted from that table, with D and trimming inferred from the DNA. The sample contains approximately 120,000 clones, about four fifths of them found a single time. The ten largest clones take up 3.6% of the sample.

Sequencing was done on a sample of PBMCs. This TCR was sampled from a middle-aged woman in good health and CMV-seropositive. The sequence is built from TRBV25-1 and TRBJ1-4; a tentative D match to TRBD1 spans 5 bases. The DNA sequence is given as TGTGCCAGCAGTCCGGGGACTACGGGTTATGAAAAACTGTTTTTT. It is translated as CASSPGTTGYEKLFF. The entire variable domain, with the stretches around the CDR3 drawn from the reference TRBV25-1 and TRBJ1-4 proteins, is EADIYQTPRYLVIGTGKKITLECSQTMGHDKMYWYQQDPGMELHLIHYSYGVNSTEKGDLSSESTVSRIRTEHFPLTLESARPSHTSQYLCASSPGTTGYEKLFFGSGTQLSVL.